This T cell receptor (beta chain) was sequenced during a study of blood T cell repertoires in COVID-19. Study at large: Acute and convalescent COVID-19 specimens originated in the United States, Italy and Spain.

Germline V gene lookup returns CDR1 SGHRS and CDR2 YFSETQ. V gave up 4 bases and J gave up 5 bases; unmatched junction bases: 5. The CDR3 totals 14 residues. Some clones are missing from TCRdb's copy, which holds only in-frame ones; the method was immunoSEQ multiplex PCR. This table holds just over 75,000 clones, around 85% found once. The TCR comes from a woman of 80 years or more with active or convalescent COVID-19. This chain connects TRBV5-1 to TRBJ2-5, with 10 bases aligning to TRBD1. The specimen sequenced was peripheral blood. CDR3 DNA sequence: TGCGCCAGCAGCCAGACAGGGGGCGGCGAGACCCAGTACTTC. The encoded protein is CASSQTGGGETQYF.